This T cell receptor beta chain was identified during a study of response to subunit inactivated influenza vaccine. Study-level findings and limits: After each seasonal influenza vaccination, few new T cells are recruited, the authors suggested.

MiXCR, run by TCRdb on the RT-PCR reads, gives a single entry per CDR3 protein. This repertoire shows about 520,000 distinct CDR3 sequences, 7.2% found once; its top ten account for around 14%. Remarks on this clonotype: The antigen remains unidentified.

The ends were cut back, 0 bases at V and 4 bases at J, with 7 bases in the middle. The CDR3 spans 14 residues. The germline V gene has CDR1 MNHEY and CDR2 SVGAGI. The sample in question was PBMCs from blood, obtained 23 months after vaccination. V gene TRBV6-5 combines with J gene TRBJ1-3; the D is unclear. The clonotype was recovered from a man aged 45 to 75 who received an inactivated influenza vaccine. This CDR3 reads CASSYSQNGNTIYF. Here the CDR3 DNA reads TGTGCCAGCAGTTACTCCCAAAACGGAAACACCATATATTTT.